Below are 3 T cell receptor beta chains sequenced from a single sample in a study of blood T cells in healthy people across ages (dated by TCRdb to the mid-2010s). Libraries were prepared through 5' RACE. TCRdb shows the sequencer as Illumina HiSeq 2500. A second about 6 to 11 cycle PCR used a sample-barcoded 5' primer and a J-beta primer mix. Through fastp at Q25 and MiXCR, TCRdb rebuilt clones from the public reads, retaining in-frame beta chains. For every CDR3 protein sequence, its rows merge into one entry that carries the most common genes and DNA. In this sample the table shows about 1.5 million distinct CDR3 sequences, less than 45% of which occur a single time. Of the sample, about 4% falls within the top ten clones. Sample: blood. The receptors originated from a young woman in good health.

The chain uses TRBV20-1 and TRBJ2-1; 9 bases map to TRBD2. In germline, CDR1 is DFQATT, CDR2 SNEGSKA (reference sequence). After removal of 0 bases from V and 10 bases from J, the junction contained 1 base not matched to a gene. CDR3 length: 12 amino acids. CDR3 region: CSARDGLAEQFF. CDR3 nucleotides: TGCAGTGCTAGAGATGGACTAGCGGAGCAGTTCTTC.

CDR3: CASSVGDRSSYEQYF. The CDR3 bases are TGTGCCAGCAGTGTCGGCGACAGGTCCTCCTACGAGCAGTACTTC. J is TRBJ2-1 and V is TRBV2; maybe TRBD1 (6 bases). Gene TRBJ2-7 matches the end of the DNA better, so the J call may be wrong. Germline V gene lookup returns CDR1 SNHLY and CDR2 FYNNEI. CDR3 length: 15 residues.

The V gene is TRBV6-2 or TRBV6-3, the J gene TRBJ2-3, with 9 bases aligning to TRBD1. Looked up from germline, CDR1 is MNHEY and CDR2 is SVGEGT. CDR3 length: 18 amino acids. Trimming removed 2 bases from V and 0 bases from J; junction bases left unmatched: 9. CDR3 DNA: TGTGCCAGCAGTTACCCGGGACAGGGTACGTTTAGCACAGATACGCAGTATTTT. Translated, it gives CASSYPGQGTFSTDTQYF.